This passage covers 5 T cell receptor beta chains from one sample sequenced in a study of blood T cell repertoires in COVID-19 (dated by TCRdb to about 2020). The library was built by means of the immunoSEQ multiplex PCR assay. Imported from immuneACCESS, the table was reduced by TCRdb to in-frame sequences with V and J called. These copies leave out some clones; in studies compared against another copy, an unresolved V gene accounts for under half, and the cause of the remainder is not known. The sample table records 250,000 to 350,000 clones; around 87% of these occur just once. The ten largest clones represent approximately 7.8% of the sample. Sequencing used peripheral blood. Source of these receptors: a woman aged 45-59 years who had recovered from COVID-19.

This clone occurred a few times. CDR3 loop: CASSSRTDNEQFF. The CDR3 DNA reads TGCGCCAGCAGCTCACGGACAGACAATGAGCAGTTCTTC. This chain links TRBV5-1 with TRBJ2-1; D might be TRBD1 (6 bases). Germline CDR1 SGHRS, CDR2 YFSETQ. Trimming stripped 3 bases from V and 5 bases from J, with 9 bases between. This CDR3 spans 13 amino acids.

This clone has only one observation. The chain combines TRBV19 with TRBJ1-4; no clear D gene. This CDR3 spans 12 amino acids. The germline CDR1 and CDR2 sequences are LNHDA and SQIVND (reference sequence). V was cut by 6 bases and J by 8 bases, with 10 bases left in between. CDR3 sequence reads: CASRGSQEKLFF. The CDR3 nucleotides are TGTGCCAGTAGGGGGAGTCAGGAAAAACTGTTTTTT. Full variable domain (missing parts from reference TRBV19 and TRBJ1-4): DGGITQSPKYLFRKEGQNVTLSCEQNLNHDAMYWYRQDPGQGLRLIYYSQIVNDFQKGDIAEGYSVSREKKESFPLTVTSAQKNPTAFYLCASRGSQEKLFFGSGTQLSVL.

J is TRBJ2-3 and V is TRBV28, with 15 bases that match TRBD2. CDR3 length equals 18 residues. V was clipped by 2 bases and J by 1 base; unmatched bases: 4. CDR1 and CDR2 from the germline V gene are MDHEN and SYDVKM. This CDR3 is CASSLGTSGGRGTDTQYF. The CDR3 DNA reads TGTGCCAGCAGTTTAGGGACTAGCGGGGGGAGAGGCACAGATACGCAGTATTTT.

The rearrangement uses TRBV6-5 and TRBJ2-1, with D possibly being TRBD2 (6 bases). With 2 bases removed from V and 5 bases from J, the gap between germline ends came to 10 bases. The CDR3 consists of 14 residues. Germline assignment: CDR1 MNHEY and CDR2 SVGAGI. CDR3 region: CASSYGSGDNEQFF. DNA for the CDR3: TGTGCCAGCAGTTACGGGTCGGGAGACAATGAGCAGTTCTTC.

The CDR3 loop is CASSWGGGNTIYF. The CDR3 DNA sequence: TGTGCCAGCAGTTGGGGGGGTGGAAACACCATATATTTT. This sequence joins TRBV28 and TRBJ1-3; D possibly corresponds to TRBD1 (5 bases). Trimming shortened V by 4 bases and J by 3 bases, and 7 bases separated the two germline ends. CDR1 and CDR2 (germline): MDHEN, SYDVKM. The CDR3 has 13 residues.